The present entry profiles one T cell receptor beta chain with its context. Measured with immunoSEQ multiplex PCR; TCRdb has only the in-frame clones, and not every one. The sample has under 60,000 clones; about 90% are singletons. This record belongs to a study of blood T cell repertoires in COVID-19. Study information: Acute-phase and convalescent COVID-19 samples originated in the United States, Italy and Spain.

This CDR3 is built from 13 residues. V shed 4 bases, J shed 5 bases, and the junction held 4 bases outside the gene matches. Germline V gene lookup returns CDR1 SGHTA and CDR2 FQGTGA. This receptor was identified in a human donor with acute or convalescent COVID-19. The donor label of this sample is uncertain. The sequenced sample was peripheral blood. The chain has TRBV7-3 and TRBJ1-2, with 7 bases aligning to TRBD1. CDR3 residues: CASSSTTGYGYTF. The CDR3 nucleotides are TGTGCCAGCAGCTCCACGACAGGGTATGGCTACACCTTC.